A selection of T cell receptor beta chains follows, all from one sample in a study of T cell clusters in autoimmune cytopenias. TCRdb reprocessed the multiplex PCR reads and stores each CDR3 protein as one record, lacking DNA. The sample table includes approximately 6,000 distinct CDR3 sequences. The sample taken for sequencing was peripheral blood. These receptors were obtained from a human donor with an autoimmune cytopenia or autoimmune hepatitis (not recorded which). CDR3s include the opening cysteine and the closing phenylalanine or tryptophan. Some rows mark clone size as missing; the rest say once, few, many or name a class of expanded clone.

V,size,J,CDR3
TRBV18,medium-sized,TRBJ1-2,CASSPGGNSHYGYTF
TRBV5-1,-,TRBJ2-5,CASSLGVGAGEETQYF
TRBV30,medium-sized,TRBJ2-3,CAWSPLTSDSTDTQYF
TRBV19,medium-sized,TRBJ1-3,CASTHGQVFSGNTIYF
TRBV5-1,medium-sized,TRBJ2-1,CASSLDRGGNEQFF
TRBV19,medium-sized,TRBJ2-2,CASMGRGLGTGELFF
TRBV18,medium-sized,TRBJ1-1,CASSPQRNTEAFF
TRBV6-5,medium-sized,TRBJ2-2,CASRETGTGTGELFF
TRBV5-4,medium-sized,TRBJ2-7,CASSWGQGVTYEQYF
TRBV4-3,-,TRBJ2-1,CASSQGLAVYNEQFF
TRBV5-4,medium-sized,TRBJ1-4,CASSLEGALNEKLFF
TRBV10-3,medium-sized,TRBJ1-2,CAISESLGGYGYTF
TRBV6-2/TRBV6-3,medium-sized,TRBJ2-7,CASSPAFYEQYF
TRBV6-5,medium-sized,TRBJ2-1,CASSYSLARNYNEQFF
TRBV5-6,medium-sized,TRBJ2-7,CASSLPGPYEQYF
TRBV27,medium-sized,TRBJ2-7,CASSSGLAGEQYF
TRBV20-1,medium-sized,TRBJ2-3,CSARSGTATDTQYF
TRBV5-4,-,TRBJ2-3,CASSLTGTSGRGTQYF
TRBV12-3/TRBV12-4,-,TRBJ1-2,CASTQSRDRLAPHGYTF
TRBV27,-,TRBJ1-5,CASSLTRQGPSNQPQHF
TRBV5-5,-,TRBJ2-3,CASSQVLAGPGGDTQYF
TRBV27,-,TRBJ1-1,CASSSGTLDREAFF
TRBV6-2/TRBV6-3,-,TRBJ1-5,CASRAGGANQPQHF
TRBV19,medium-sized,TRBJ1-1,CASSRQGTEAFF
TRBV5-5,medium-sized,TRBJ2-7,CASSDLLAGASYEQYF
TRBV20-1,medium-sized,TRBJ2-7,CSARDTGLSYEQYF
TRBV24-1,-,TRBJ2-3,CATTLRVSSGAPTSTDTQYF
TRBV14,-,TRBJ2-5,CASSQALNLWGDQETQYF
TRBV24-1,-,TRBJ2-1,CATSDFRGEQFF
TRBV12-3/TRBV12-4,-,TRBJ1-2,CASSPRAGAYGYTF
TRBV12-3/TRBV12-4,-,TRBJ1-1,CASRENTEAFF
TRBV30,medium-sized,TRBJ2-7,CAWSSRGLGEQYF
TRBV20-1,-,TRBJ1-2,CSAMVSTNYGYTF
TRBV15,medium-sized,TRBJ2-1,CATSRDKGLWGTFNNEQFF
TRBV6-6,-,TRBJ1-1,CASSFLTQWNTEAFF